The 24 T cell receptor beta chains presented below share a single source sample, sequenced in a study of Ad26.COV2.S vaccination and SARS-CoV-2 variants. Using immunoSEQ multiplex PCR, the repertoire was profiled, and TCRdb retains in-frame clones only, with some absent. The table includes 85,000 to 95,000 clones, 82% detected once. This sample comprised peripheral blood, obtained after recovery from COVID-19. These receptors came from a human donor who had recovered from COVID-19.

V gene TRBV12-3 or TRBV12-4 combines with J gene TRBJ1-1; D is unresolved. V was shortened by 3 bases and J by 0 bases, with 5 bases between the two germline ends. This CDR3 is built from 13 residues. DNA of the CDR3: TGTGCCAGCAGTTTGCGACTGAACACTGAAGCTTTCTTT. This gives the protein CASSLRLNTEAFF.

The CDR3, as DNA: TGTGCCAGCAGCCACCGCGGGGAGGAGACCCAGTACTTC. Its protein product is CASSHRGEETQYF. The genes are TRBV9 and TRBJ2-5, with D possibly being TRBD2 (6 bases). Germline assignment: CDR1 SGDLS and CDR2 YYNGEE. Trimming left V 4 bases short and J 5 bases short, with 12 bases between. The CDR3 covers 13 residues.

This rearrangement joins TRBV7-2 to TRBJ1-6, with a possible D match to TRBD1 (5 bases). Germline lookup yields CDR1 SGHTA and CDR2 FQGNSA. CDR3 length equals 14 residues. Trimming stripped 5 bases from V and 10 bases from J, with 15 bases between. CDR3 DNA: TGTGCCAGCAGCCAGAACAGGTTACGATCACCCCTCCACTTT. As protein: CASSQNRLRSPLHF.

J is TRBJ1-6 and V is TRBV11-1; D ambiguous. V shed 5 bases and J shed 5 bases, with 16 bases lying between them. Germline loops: CDR1 SGHAT, CDR2 FQDESV (reference sequence). The CDR3 sequence is 16 residues long. CDR3 loop: CASSSYGRGDNSPLHF. As DNA, the CDR3 is TGTGCCAGCAGCAGCTACGGACGCGGCGATAATTCACCCCTCCACTTT.

V usage is TRBV27 and J usage is TRBJ2-3, with TRBD2 as a possible D gene (6 bases). V was cut by 0 bases and J by 0 bases, with 10 bases left in between. This CDR3 has 16 residues. CDR1 MNHEY and CDR2 SMNVEV come from the germline V gene (reference sequence). The CDR3 region is CASSLSWGDSTDTQYF. CDR3 sequence (DNA): TGTGCCAGCAGTTTATCATGGGGGGACAGCACAGATACGCAGTATTTT.

The chain has TRBV29-1 and TRBJ2-3, with TRBD1 matching over 8 bases. With V trimmed by 1 base and J by 0 bases, 3 bases remained unmatched. The CDR3 consists of 15 residues. Germline CDR1 reads SQVTM; CDR2 reads ANQGSEA. The CDR3 loop reads CSVEGTGTSTDTQYF. CDR3 bases: TGCAGCGTTGAAGGGACAGGGACGAGCACAGATACGCAGTATTTT.

The J gene is TRBJ1-4, the V gene TRBV11-2, with D tentatively TRBD1 (5 bases). Germline V gene lookup returns CDR1 SGHAT and CDR2 FQNNGV. The V end was cut by 6 bases, the J end by 4 bases, with 15 bases between. The CDR3 totals 15 residues. CDR3 DNA sequence: TGTGCCAGCAGTCCCAAGGGGTACCGTAATGAAAAACTGTTTTTT. This encodes CASSPKGYRNEKLFF.

The V call is TRBV4-2, the J call TRBJ2-1; D not resolved. Trimming stripped 4 bases from V and 7 bases from J, with 14 bases between. The CDR3 length is 14 residues. Germline V gene sequence: CDR1 LGHNA, CDR2 YNFKEQ. The CDR3 is CASSPSGGVNEQFF. The CDR3 nucleotides read TGTGCCAGCAGCCCCAGTGGTGGGGTGAATGAGCAGTTCTTC.

This chain links TRBV27 with TRBJ2-1, with D hard to call. The CDR3 is made up of 13 amino acids. Looked up from germline, CDR1 is MNHEY and CDR2 is SMNVEV (reference sequence). V was pared by 4 bases and J by 6 bases, with 10 bases between. CDR3 region: CASSSLGGNEQFF. Here the CDR3 DNA reads TGTGCCAGCAGTTCCCTTGGCGGCAATGAGCAGTTCTTC.

The chain carries TRBV28 and TRBJ1-2; D is unresolved. V lost 4 bases to trimming and J lost 7 bases, with 19 bases between them. Germline loops: CDR1 MDHEN, CDR2 SYDVKM. There are 15 residues in the CDR3. The CDR3 region has the DNA TGTGCCAGCAGTTCGATGGACCGTCCTAGGAGTGGCTACACCTTC. This sequence encodes CASSSMDRPRSGYTF.

The V gene is TRBV28, the J gene TRBJ1-5; D uncertain. Germline V gene sequence: CDR1 MDHEN, CDR2 SYDVKM. CDR3 length equals 16 residues. Trimming took 3 bases from V and 0 from J, leaving 12 bases between them. CDR3 residues: CASSFEAAYSNQPQHF. The CDR3 DNA reads TGTGCCAGCAGTTTTGAGGCAGCATATAGCAATCAGCCCCAGCATTTT. The full variable domain, with the rest looked up from reference TRBV28 and TRBJ1-5, is DVKVTQSSRYLVKRTGEKVFLECVQDMDHENMFWYRQDPGLGLRLIYFSYDVKMKEKGDIPEGYSVSREKKERFSLILESASTNQTSMYLCASSFEAAYSNQPQHFGDGTRLSIL.

This chain links TRBV10-1 with TRBJ2-7; 8 bases are a match to TRBD2. The junction had 0 bases not matched to a gene; V was cut back by 2 bases and J by 0 bases. Germline CDR1 is WNHNN and CDR2 is SYGVQD (reference sequence). The CDR3 length is 14 residues. CDR3 region: CASSESGSSYEQYF. CDR3 DNA: TGCGCCAGCAGTGAGAGCGGGAGCTCCTACGAGCAGTACTTC.

J is TRBJ2-1 and V is TRBV29-1; TRBD1 aligns across 7 bases. This CDR3 comprises 19 residues. Germline V CDR1 and CDR2: SQVTM, ANQGSEA. Trimming at V came to 4 bases and at J to 3 bases, leaving 21 bases not matched to a gene. DNA for the CDR3: TGCAGCGTTGGTCGGAATGTAGGGGGCCGTGGTGGGATCTACAATGAGCAGTTCTTC. It is translated as CSVGRNVGGRGGIYNEQFF.

This chain links TRBV7-9 with TRBJ1-2, with TRBD1 identical over 8 bases. The CDR3 spans 15 residues. Germline CDR1 reads SEHNR; CDR2 reads FQNEAQ (reference sequence). The junction had 5 bases not matched to a gene; V was cut back by 1 base and J by 4 bases. The CDR3 DNA is TGTGCCAGCAGCTTAGGGGACAGGATTGGCTATGGCTACACCTTC. Encoded protein: CASSLGDRIGYGYTF.

The chain is built from TRBV3-1 (or the pseudogene TRBV3-2) and TRBJ1-1, with 8 bases that match TRBD1. The CDR3 loop spans 16 amino acids. Germline V gene data show CDR1 as LGHDT and CDR2 as YNNKEL (reference sequence). V lost 3 bases and J lost 1; bases outside the gene matches: 7. The CDR3 is CASSQETGQGNTEAFF. The CDR3, as DNA: TGTGCCAGCAGCCAGGAGACCGGACAGGGGAACACTGAAGCTTTCTTT.

The V gene is TRBV5-1, the J gene TRBJ2-7; 10 bases map to TRBD1. The V segment lost 4 bases and the J segment 4 bases; nucleotides outside the gene matches: 11. The germline V gene has CDR1 SGHRS and CDR2 YFSETQ. The CDR3 has 16 amino acids. The CDR3 loop reads CASSVDPGQGQYEQYF. In nucleotides, the CDR3 is TGCGCCAGCAGCGTCGATCCGGGACAGGGGCAATACGAGCAGTACTTC. Full variable domain (rest looked up from reference TRBV5-1 and TRBJ2-7): KAGVTQTPRYLIKTRGQQVTLSCSPISGHRSVSWYQQTPGQGLQFLFEYFSETQRNKGNFPGRFSGRQFSNSRSEMNVSTLELGDSALYLCASSVDPGQGQYEQYFGPGTRLTVT.

The chain has TRBV29-1 and TRBJ1-1, with a possible D match to TRBD1 (5 bases). Trimming stripped 3 bases from V and 4 bases from J, with 15 bases between. Per germline, CDR1 SQVTM and CDR2 ANQGSEA. CDR3 length: 14 residues. This CDR3 reads CSVDKDQGGTEAFF. Here the CDR3 DNA reads TGCAGCGTTGACAAGGACCAGGGTGGCACTGAAGCTTTCTTT.

In its sample, this clone was seen a few times. The chain links TRBV12-3 or TRBV12-4 to TRBJ2-7, with D possibly being TRBD1 or TRBD2 (5 bases each). This CDR3 has 12 residues. V dropped 4 bases and J dropped 8 bases, with 12 bases sitting between them. The CDR3 here is CASSWTGAQQYF. CDR3 bases: TGTGCCAGCAGTTGGACTGGGGCCCAGCAGTACTTC.

The chain recombines TRBV7-9 with TRBJ1-2, with 10 nucleotides matching TRBD1. This CDR3 contains 15 residues. In germline, CDR1 is SEHNR, CDR2 FQNEAQ (reference sequence). Unmatched junction bases numbered 5, after V lost 4 bases and J lost 3 bases. CDR3 nucleotide sequence: TGTGCCAGCAGCTCAAGACAGGGGGCAGACTATGGCTACACCTTC. Protein: CASSSRQGADYGYTF. The whole variable domain, remainder taken from reference TRBV7-9 and TRBJ1-2, is DTGVSQNPRHKITKRGQNVTFRCDPISEHNRLYWYRQTLGQGPEFLTYFQNEAQLEKSRLLSDRFSAERPKGSFSTLEIQRTEQGDSAMYLCASSSRQGADYGYTFGSGTRLTVV.

The rearrangement links TRBV28 to TRBJ2-7; TRBD2 agrees at 8 bases. Germline V CDR1 and CDR2: MDHEN, SYDVKM. V dropped 5 bases and J dropped 2; count of bases not matched to a gene: 5. This CDR3 has 14 amino acids. The CDR3 loop reads CASSLSGLAYEQYF. The CDR3 DNA follows: TGTGCCAGCAGTCTCTCGGGACTAGCCTACGAGCAGTACTTC.

The chain links TRBV15 to TRBJ2-5, with TRBD2 identical over 13 bases. The germline CDR1 and CDR2 sequences are LNHNV and YYDKDF (reference sequence). This CDR3 region has 16 residues. J lost 4 bases, V lost 5 bases, and 7 bases had no gene match. CDR3 sequence (DNA): TGTGCCACCAGCGTACCACTAGCGGGAGGGGGAGAGACCCAGTACTTC. Translated, it gives CATSVPLAGGGETQYF.

The gene calls are TRBV5-5 and TRBJ1-4, with D possibly matching TRBD1 (6 bases). CDR1 SGHKS and CDR2 YYEKEE come from the germline V gene (reference sequence). This CDR3 has 15 residues. The V end lost 1 base, the J end lost 8 bases, and 15 bases lay between the germline ends. The CDR3 DNA follows: TGTGCCAGCAGCTTGTTTGGGGGGCGAGGAGAAAAACTGTTTTTT. Protein sequence: CASSLFGGRGEKLFF.

This clone appeared a few times. CDR3 DNA sequence: TGTGCCAGCTCACCCCCGGGACAGGGGCCCTCTGGAAACACCATATATTTT. It codes for CASSPPGQGPSGNTIYF. The chain recombines TRBV18 with TRBJ1-3; 10 bases fit TRBD1. J lost 0 bases, V lost 3 bases, and 5 bases had no gene match. Per germline, CDR1 KGHSH and CDR2 LQKENI. The CDR3 consists of 17 residues.

CDR3 sequence reads: CASSKSTGDSYNEQFF. Here the CDR3 DNA reads TGCGCCAGCAGCAAATCGACAGGTGACTCCTACAATGAGCAGTTCTTC. The chain recombines TRBV5-1 with TRBJ2-1, with D maybe TRBD1 (6 bases). This CDR3 has 16 residues. V lost 4 bases to trimming and J lost 0 bases, with 14 bases between them. Germline V gives CDR1 SGHRS, CDR2 YFSETQ.